The 8 T cell receptor beta chains given below trace back to one sample, sequenced in a study of PD-L1 blockade in urothelial cancer. Sequencing used immunoSEQ multiplex PCR; TCRdb keeps in-frame clones, though not all of them. Counted here are some 31,000 clones, 79% occurring once; the ten biggest clones make up around 3.5%. Time point of the sample: peripheral blood 6 weeks after treatment start. Source: PBMCs, taken around atezolizumab (anti-PD-L1) treatment. All receptors derive from a man in his sixties or seventies with urothelial cancer.

CDR3 nucleotide sequence: TGTGCCAGCAGCCGGCGGTGGGGACAGGGGAACGAGCAGTACTTC. This translates into CASSRRWGQGNEQYF. This chain connects TRBV7-2 to TRBJ2-7, with TRBD1 matching over 10 bases. Trimming cost V 5 bases and J 5 bases; bases outside gene matches: 9. CDR1 and CDR2 from the germline V gene are SGHTA and FQGNSA. This CDR3 comprises 15 residues.

The DNA for the CDR3 is TGTGCCAGCAGTTACGGGACTAGCACCTACGAGCAGTACTTC. Encoded protein: CASSYGTSTYEQYF. The chain couples TRBV5-6 to TRBJ2-7; TRBD2 matches at 9 bases. Germline V gene lookup returns CDR1 SGHDT and CDR2 YYEEEE. The length of the CDR3 is 14 residues. The junction had 5 bases not matched to a gene; V was cut back by 5 bases and J by 2 bases.

This clone was counted a single time. The rearrangement uses TRBV19 and TRBJ1-2; D remains ambiguous. The CDR3 loop spans 15 amino acids. Trimming removed 4 bases from V and 0 bases from J, with 12 bases in between. Germline CDR1 reads LNHDA; CDR2 reads SQIVND (reference sequence). The chain's CDR3 is CASSRWPDANYGYTF. For the CDR3, the DNA is TGTGCCAGTAGTAGGTGGCCAGATGCTAACTATGGCTACACCTTC.

The chain joins TRBV18 to TRBJ2-2; a possible D gene is TRBD1 (5 bases). The CDR3 has 15 residues. Trimming pared 1 base from V and 0 bases from J, leaving 6 bases between. Germline V gene sequence: CDR1 KGHSH, CDR2 LQKENI. The CDR3 spells CASSPRTTNTGELFF. For the CDR3, the DNA is TGTGCCAGCTCACCACGGACAACGAACACCGGGGAGCTGTTTTTT.

The chain joins TRBV6-5 to TRBJ1-2, with D uncertain. The V and J ends lost 2 bases and 0 bases respectively, with 13 bases between them. The CDR3 runs 16 residues. CDR1 is MNHEY and CDR2 is SVGAGI in the germline V gene. Written as DNA, the CDR3 is TGTGCCAGCAGTTACGGAGGGCACCTCACTAACTATGGCTACACCTTC. Translating gives CASSYGGHLTNYGYTF.

V usage is TRBV4-1 and J usage is TRBJ1-1, with 9 bases aligning to TRBD1. The CDR3 runs 16 residues. Germline V lookup: CDR1 MGHRA, CDR2 YSYEKL. J gave up 1 base and V 1 base, and 4 bases lay outside the gene matches. The CDR3: CASSQGWGQGNTEAFF. CDR3 nucleotides: TGCGCCAGCAGCCAAGGCTGGGGACAGGGGAACACTGAAGCTTTCTTT.

The chain is built from TRBV30 and TRBJ2-2, with D possibly matching TRBD1 (6 bases). The V gene's germline CDR1 is GTSNPN and CDR2 SVGIG (reference sequence). The CDR3 length is 12 residues. Trimming removed 4 bases from V and 7 bases from J, with 10 bases in between. The CDR3 sequence is CAWNRVNGELFF. CDR3 DNA: TGTGCCTGGAACAGGGTAAACGGGGAGCTGTTTTTT.

The chain couples TRBV11-3 to TRBJ2-1, with TRBD1 matching 8 bases. The trim removed 4 bases at V and 8 bases at J, leaving 7 bases unmatched. The CDR3 runs 14 residues. CDR1 is SGHNT, CDR2 YENEEA, per germline. In nucleotides, the CDR3 is TGTGCCAGCAGCTCCCGACAGGGGATCCATGAGCAGTTCTTC. It yields the protein CASSSRQGIHEQFF.